The 18 T cell receptor beta chains listed next were all sequenced from one sample in a study of blood T cells in healthy people across ages. The use of a sample-barcoded 5' primer and a J-beta primer mix characterized a second PCR of 7 to 11 cycles. In TCRdb, the 5' RACE reads were re-called with MiXCR into one record per CDR3 protein. This table has about 800,000 distinct CDR3 sequences, roughly 60% appearing once. The sample taken for sequencing was blood. Source of these receptors: a man in his thirties or forties in good health.

The genes are TRBV20-1 and TRBJ1-1; D perhaps matches TRBD1 (6 bases). This CDR3 spans 13 amino acids. V lost 5 bases and J 1 base, leaving 11 bases between the germline ends. CDR1 is DFQATT, CDR2 SNEGSKA, per germline (reference sequence). CDR3 protein: CSAVDRANTEAFF. The CDR3 DNA reads as TGCAGTGCTGTGGACAGAGCGAACACTGAAGCTTTCTTT.

The rearrangement uses TRBV12-3 or TRBV12-4 and TRBJ2-3, with no clear D. The CDR3 length is 12 residues. Trimming removed 7 bases at V and 4 bases at J, with 9 bases between. The CDR3 sequence is CASNQYPDTQYF. Here the CDR3 DNA reads TGTGCCAGCAACCAATATCCAGATACGCAGTATTTT.

CDR3 DNA sequence: TGCGCCAGCAGCTTGGTCGGGACAGGGGTTAGAACTGAAGCTTTCTTT. Translated: CASSLVGTGVRTEAFF. The chain combines TRBV5-1 with TRBJ1-1, with 10 bases lining up with TRBD1. V gave up 0 bases and J gave up 5 bases; unmatched junction bases: 7. CDR1 is SGHRS, CDR2 YFSETQ, per germline. The CDR3 contains 16 residues.

J is TRBJ1-2 and V is TRBV3-1; maybe TRBD1 (6 bases). Germline V gene sequence: CDR1 LGHDT, CDR2 YNNKEL (reference sequence). CDR3 size: 13 residues. V was clipped by 4 bases and J by 8 bases, with 14 bases between them. The CDR3 spells CASSPTGIGGYTF. In nucleotides, the CDR3 is TGTGCCAGCAGCCCTACAGGGATCGGCGGCTACACCTTC.

The J gene is TRBJ2-5, the V gene TRBV12-3 or TRBV12-4, with 7 bases identical to TRBD2. The CDR3 sequence is 15 residues long. V shed 4 bases and J 1 base; nucleotides not matched to a gene: 6. Here the CDR3 reads CASSSRREIQETQYF. The CDR3 DNA reads as TGTGCCAGCAGTTCACGGCGGGAGATCCAAGAGACCCAGTACTTC.

The chain links TRBV27 to TRBJ2-1; D unresolved. Gene TRBJ2-7 matches the end of the DNA better, so the J call may be wrong. The CDR3 contains 14 residues. The germline gives CDR1 MNHEY, CDR2 SMNVEV (reference sequence). The CDR3 reads CASSLPPAYNEQYF. CDR3 sequence (DNA): TGTGCCAGCAGTTTGCCCCCCGCCTACAATGAGCAGTACTTC.

The chain recombines TRBV12-5 with TRBJ1-1; weak D call: TRBD1 (5 bases). V was pared by 2 bases and J by 11 bases, with 9 bases between. Germline V lookup: CDR1 LGHNT, CDR2 FRNRAP. CDR3 length: 11 amino acids. The CDR3 here is CASGLWGRAFF. CDR3 nucleotide sequence: TGTGCTAGTGGTTTGTGGGGGAGGGCTTTCTTT.

V gene TRBV4-2 combines with J gene TRBJ2-1, with 10 bases that match TRBD2. CDR1 is LGHNA and CDR2 is YNFKEQ in the germline V gene. The J segment lost 6 bases and the V segment lost 1 base, leaving 6 bases of the junction unmatched. CDR3 length: 16 residues. The CDR3 DNA sequence: TGTGCCAGCAGCCAAGCCCCCAGCGGGGGGGCCAATGAGCAGTTCTTC. This codes for CASSQAPSGGANEQFF.

CDR3 loop: CSVEVETRGTDTQYF. CDR3 sequence (DNA): TGCAGCGTTGAAGTAGAAACAAGGGGCACAGATACGCAGTATTTT. The J gene is TRBJ2-3, the V gene TRBV29-1; D unclear. Germline V gene data show CDR1 as SQVTM and CDR2 as ANQGSEA. There are 15 residues in the CDR3. V was clipped by 1 base and J by 1 base, with 12 bases between them.

This clonotype has a handful of counts. This sequence joins TRBV7-9 and TRBJ1-2; the D gene is possibly TRBD1 (5 bases). Germline V CDR1 and CDR2: SEHNR, FQNEAQ (reference sequence). V lost 5 bases, J lost 4 bases, and 17 bases lay in between. This CDR3 region has 15 residues. CDR3 DNA: TGTGCCAGCAGCCAAAAAGGAGGACAACTCTATGGCTACACCTTC. Translation: CASSQKGGQLYGYTF.

This chain uses TRBV4-3 with TRBJ2-7; D uncertain. The CDR3 has 15 amino acids. Germline-derived CDR1 and CDR2 are LGHNA and YSLEER. Trimming cost V 1 base and J 0 bases, with 10 bases left between them. Written as DNA, the CDR3 is TGCGCCAGCAGCCAAGGGAAGAGGAGCTCCTACGAGCAGTACTTC. Protein: CASSQGKRSSYEQYF.

The chain joins TRBV28 to TRBJ2-5, with 8 positions matching TRBD2. Per the germline V gene, CDR1 is MDHEN and CDR2 is SYDVKM. CDR3 size: 15 residues. Losses at the gene ends were 4 bases for V and 5 bases for J; bases not matched to a gene: 9. CDR3 amino acids: CASSSAGGALETQYF. The CDR3 DNA is TGTGCCAGCAGTTCGGCCGGGGGGGCATTGGAGACCCAGTACTTC.

V usage is TRBV7-6 and J usage is TRBJ1-1, with D perhaps matching TRBD1 (5 bases). Trimming took 5 bases from V and 4 from J, leaving 11 bases between them. The CDR3 has 13 amino acids. Germline values: CDR1 SGHVS, CDR2 FNYEAQ. CDR3 in DNA: TGTGCCAGCAGCCTCTCAGGGAGCACTGAAGCTTTCTTT. Its translation is CASSLSGSTEAFF.

This clonotype was counted only a few times. The chain links TRBV7-2 to TRBJ2-1; the D is unclear. Trimming cost V 1 base and J 5 bases, with 12 bases left between them. CDR1 is SGHTA, CDR2 FQGNSA, per germline. The CDR3 spans 15 residues. The DNA of the CDR3 is TGTGCCAGCAGCTTAGTGTTTCTAGATGACAATGAGCAGTTCTTC. Its translation: CASSLVFLDDNEQFF. Drawing the rest from reference TRBV7-2 and TRBJ2-1, the complete variable domain is GAGVSQSPSNKVTEKGKDVELRCDPISGHTALYWYRQSLGQGLEFLIYFQGNSAPDKSGLPSDRFSAERTGGSVSTLTIQRTQQEDSAVYLCASSLVFLDDNEQFFGPGTRLTVL.

This clonotype is a singleton in its sample. The CDR3 here is CASSGPFGADTQYF. The CDR3 nucleotides are TGTGCCAGCAGTGGACCATTCGGAGCAGATACGCAGTATTTT. The chain uses TRBV2 and TRBJ2-3; D remains ambiguous. The CDR3 consists of 14 residues. Between the trimmed V and J ends, which lost 4 bases and 4 bases, there was a span of 12 bases. CDR1 is SNHLY, CDR2 FYNNEI, per germline.

The J gene is TRBJ2-3, the V gene TRBV11-2; D is uncertain. Germline V gene lookup returns CDR1 SGHAT and CDR2 FQNNGV. This CDR3 is 15 amino acids long. Deletions cut 5 bases from V and 0 bases from J, with 12 bases between. The CDR3 protein is CASSQAGPSTDTQYF. The CDR3 DNA follows: TGTGCCAGCAGCCAAGCAGGTCCAAGCACAGATACGCAGTATTTT.

The chain recombines TRBV28 with TRBJ2-7, with a tentative D call TRBD2 (6 bases). Germline lookup yields CDR1 MDHEN and CDR2 SYDVKM. CDR3 length: 14 residues. V was trimmed by 6 bases and J by 6 bases, leaving 18 bases between them. The CDR3 spells CASRRGLGTSEQYF. CDR3 in DNA: TGTGCCAGCAGGCGGGGCCTAGGGACCAGCGAGCAGTACTTC.

The rearrangement joins TRBV11-2 to TRBJ2-1; 9 positions agree with TRBD1. The CDR3 consists of 17 residues. Germline V gene lookup returns CDR1 SGHAT and CDR2 FQNNGV. The trim removed 4 bases at V and 10 bases at J, leaving 17 bases unmatched. The CDR3 DNA follows: TGTGCCAGCAGCTACGCAGGGACAGGGATGCTCCGTTGGGAGCAGTTCTTC. Its translation: CASSYAGTGMLRWEQFF.